This T cell receptor (beta chain) was recovered during a study of identical twins. The table lists this clonotype with a few counts. Each CDR3 protein gets one entry after TCRdb re-called the 5' RACE reads with MiXCR. The sample lists around 500,000 distinct CDR3 sequences, about 14% occurring once. Germline V gene lookup returns CDR1 DFQATT and CDR2 SNEGSKA (reference sequence). V lost 1 base, J lost 0 bases, and 11 bases lay in between. This CDR3 has 15 amino acids. This same sample was also taken into another study, of yellow fever vaccine responses in identical twins.

Sequencing was carried out using CD4+ T cells sorted from blood. This chain uses TRBV20-1 with TRBJ2-3; D is undetermined. This clonotype was obtained from a woman aged 18-29 years in good health. The CDR3 coding sequence is TGCAGTGCTAGAGTGTTTGGCGGTAGCACAGATACGCAGTATTTT. It translates to CSARVFGGSTDTQYF.